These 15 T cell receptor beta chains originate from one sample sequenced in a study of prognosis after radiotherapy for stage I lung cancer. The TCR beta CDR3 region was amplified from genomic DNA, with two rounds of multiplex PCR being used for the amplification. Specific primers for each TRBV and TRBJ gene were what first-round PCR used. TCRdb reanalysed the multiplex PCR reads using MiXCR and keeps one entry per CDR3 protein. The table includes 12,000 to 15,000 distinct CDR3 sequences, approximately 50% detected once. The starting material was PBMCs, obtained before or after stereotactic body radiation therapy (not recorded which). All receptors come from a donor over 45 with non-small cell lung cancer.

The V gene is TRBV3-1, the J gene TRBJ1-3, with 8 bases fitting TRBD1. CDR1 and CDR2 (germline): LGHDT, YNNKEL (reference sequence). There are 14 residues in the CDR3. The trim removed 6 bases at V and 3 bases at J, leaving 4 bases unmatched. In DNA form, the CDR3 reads TGTGCCAGCAGACCCACAGGGGGTGGAAACACCATATATTTT. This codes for CASRPTGGGNTIYF.

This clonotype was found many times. In DNA, the CDR3 is TGCGCCAGCAGCCAGGGGGGACACACTGAAGCTTTCTTT. Its protein is CASSQGGHTEAFF. This chain joins TRBV4-1 and TRBJ1-1; the D gene is possibly TRBD1 (5 bases). Trimming took 3 bases from V and 3 from J, leaving 8 bases between them. Germline V gene sequence: CDR1 MGHRA, CDR2 YSYEKL. The CDR3 totals 13 residues.

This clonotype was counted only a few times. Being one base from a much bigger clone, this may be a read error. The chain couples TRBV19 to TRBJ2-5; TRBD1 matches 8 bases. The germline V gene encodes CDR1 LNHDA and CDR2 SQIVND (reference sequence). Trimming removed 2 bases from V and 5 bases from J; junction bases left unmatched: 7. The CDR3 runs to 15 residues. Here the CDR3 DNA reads TGTGCCAGTAGTATATCGGACAGGGCGAGTGAGACCCAGTACTTC. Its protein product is CASSISDRASETQYF. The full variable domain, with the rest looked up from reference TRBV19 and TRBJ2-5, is DGGITQSPKYLFRKEGQNVTLSCEQNLNHDAMYWYRQDPGQGLRLIYYSQIVNDFQKGDIAEGYSVSREKKESFPLTVTSAQKNPTAFYLCASSISDRASETQYFGPGTRLLVL.

CDR3 residues: CASRIAGGPDYYNEQFF. As DNA, the CDR3 is TGTGCCAGCAGGATAGCGGGAGGTCCAGACTACTACAATGAGCAGTTCTTC. This rearrangement joins TRBV7-2 to TRBJ2-1; 10 bases fit TRBD2. Trimming at V came to 6 bases and at J to 3 bases, leaving 11 bases not matched to a gene. The CDR3 contains 17 residues. The germline gives CDR1 SGHTA, CDR2 FQGNSA.

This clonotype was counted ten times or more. The CDR3 nucleotides are TGTGCCAGCAGCTTAGGCTCCTACGAGCAGTACTTC. It specifies CASSLGSYEQYF. The gene calls are TRBV13 and TRBJ2-7; D is unresolved. V was pared by 0 bases and J by 0 bases, with 0 bases between. The CDR3 spans 12 residues. In germline, CDR1 is PRHDT, CDR2 FYEKMQ (reference sequence).

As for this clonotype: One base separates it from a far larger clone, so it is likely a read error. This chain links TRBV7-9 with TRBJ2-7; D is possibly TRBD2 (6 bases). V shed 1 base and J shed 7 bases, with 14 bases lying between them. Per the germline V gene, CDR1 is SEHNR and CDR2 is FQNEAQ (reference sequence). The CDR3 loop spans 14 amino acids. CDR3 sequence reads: CASSLVGWGVEQYF. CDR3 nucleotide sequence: TGTGCCAGCAGCTTAGTCGGTTGGGGGGTGGAGCAGTACTTC.

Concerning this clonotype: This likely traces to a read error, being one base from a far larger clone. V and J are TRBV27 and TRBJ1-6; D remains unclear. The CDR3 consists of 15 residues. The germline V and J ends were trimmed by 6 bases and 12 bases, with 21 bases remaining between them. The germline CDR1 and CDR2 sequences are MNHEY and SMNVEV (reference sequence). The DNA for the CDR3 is TGTGCCAGCAGCGTAGGAGGGTTTTTGGATTTACCCCTCCACTTT. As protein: CASSVGGFLDLPLHF.

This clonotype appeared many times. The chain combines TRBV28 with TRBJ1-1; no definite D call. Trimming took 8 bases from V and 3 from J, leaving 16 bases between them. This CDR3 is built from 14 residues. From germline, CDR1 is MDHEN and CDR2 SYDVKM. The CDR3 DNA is TGTGCCAGCGGCACTGAAAGGTGGGACACTGAAGCTTTCTTT. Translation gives CASGTERWDTEAFF.

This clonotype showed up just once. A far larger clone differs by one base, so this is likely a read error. DNA of the CDR3: TGTGCCAGCAGTTTACGACAGGACACTCTACGAGGGCAGTACTTC. Amino acid sequence: CASSLRQDTLRGQYF. The chain combines TRBV11-2 with TRBJ2-7; possibly TRBD1 for D (6 bases). Trimming cost V 6 bases and J 9 bases, with 24 bases left between them. The germline CDR1 and CDR2 sequences are SGHAT and FQNNGV. CDR3 size: 15 residues. The full variable domain, its missing parts supplied by reference TRBV11-2 and TRBJ2-7, is EAGVAQSPRYKIIEKRQSVAFWCNPISGHATLYWYQQILGQGPKLLIQFQNNGVVDDSQLPKDRFSAERLKGVDSTLKIQPAKLEDSAVYLCASSLRQDTLRGQYFGPGTRLTVT.

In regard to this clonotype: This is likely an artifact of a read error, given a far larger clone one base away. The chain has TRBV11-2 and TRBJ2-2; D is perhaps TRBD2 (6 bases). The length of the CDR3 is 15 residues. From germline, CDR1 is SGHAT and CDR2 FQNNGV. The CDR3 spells CASSPRLANAGELFF. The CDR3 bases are TGTGCCAGCAGCCCCCGTCTAGCGAACGCCGGGGAGCTGTTTTTT.

The CDR3 loop reads CASSLAGAGELFF. CDR3 DNA sequence: TGTGCCAGCAGCTTAGCAGGGGCCGGGGAGCTGTTTTTT. The chain has TRBV7-9 and TRBJ2-2, with D possibly TRBD1 on 5 matching bases. CDR3 size: 13 residues. Germline assignment: CDR1 SEHNR and CDR2 FQNEAQ (reference sequence). V was shortened by 0 bases and J by 6 bases, with 5 bases between the two germline ends.

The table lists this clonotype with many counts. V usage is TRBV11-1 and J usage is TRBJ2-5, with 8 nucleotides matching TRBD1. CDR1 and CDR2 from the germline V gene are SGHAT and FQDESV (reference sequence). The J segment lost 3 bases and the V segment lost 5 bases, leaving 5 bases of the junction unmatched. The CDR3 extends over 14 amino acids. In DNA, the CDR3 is TGTGCCAGCAGCCCTGGACAGGGAGAAGAGACCCAGTACTTC. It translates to CASSPGQGEETQYF.

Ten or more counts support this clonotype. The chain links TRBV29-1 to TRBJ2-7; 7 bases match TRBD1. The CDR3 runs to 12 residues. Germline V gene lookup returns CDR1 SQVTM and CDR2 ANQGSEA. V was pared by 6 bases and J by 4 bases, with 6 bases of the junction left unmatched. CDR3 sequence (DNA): TGCAGCGTCCAGGGACAGTCTTACGAGCAGTACTTC. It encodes CSVQGQSYEQYF.

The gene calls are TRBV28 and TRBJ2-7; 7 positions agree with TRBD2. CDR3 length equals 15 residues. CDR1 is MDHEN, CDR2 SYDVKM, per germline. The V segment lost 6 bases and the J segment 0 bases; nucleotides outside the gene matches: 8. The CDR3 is CASSRAGRGSYEQYF. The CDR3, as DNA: TGTGCCAGCAGCCGAGCGGGAAGGGGCTCCTACGAGCAGTACTTC.

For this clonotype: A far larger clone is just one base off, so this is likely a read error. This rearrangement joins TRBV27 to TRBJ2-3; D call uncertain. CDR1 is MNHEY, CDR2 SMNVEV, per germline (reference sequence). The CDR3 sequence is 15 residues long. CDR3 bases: TGTGCCAGTAGTATCCAGCGATCTGTCTCCGATACGAAGTATTTT. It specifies CASSIQRSVSDTKYF.